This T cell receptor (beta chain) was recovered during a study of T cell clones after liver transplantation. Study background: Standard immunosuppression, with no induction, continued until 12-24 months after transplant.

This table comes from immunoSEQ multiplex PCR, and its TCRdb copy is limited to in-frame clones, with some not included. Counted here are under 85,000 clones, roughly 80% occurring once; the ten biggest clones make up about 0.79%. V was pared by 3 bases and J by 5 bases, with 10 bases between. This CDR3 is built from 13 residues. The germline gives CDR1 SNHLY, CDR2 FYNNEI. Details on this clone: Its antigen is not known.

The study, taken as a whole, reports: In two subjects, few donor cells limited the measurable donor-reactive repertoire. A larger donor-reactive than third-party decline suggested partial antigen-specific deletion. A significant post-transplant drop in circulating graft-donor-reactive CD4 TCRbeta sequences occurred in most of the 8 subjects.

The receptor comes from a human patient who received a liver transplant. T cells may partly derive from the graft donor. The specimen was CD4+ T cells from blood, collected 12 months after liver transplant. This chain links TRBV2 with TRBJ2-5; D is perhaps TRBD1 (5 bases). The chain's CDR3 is CASSEAGPETQYF. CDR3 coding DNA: TGTGCCAGCAGTGAGGCAGGGCCGGAGACCCAGTACTTC.